This T cell receptor (beta chain) appears in the sequencing data of a study of cytomegalovirus exposure and HLA in healthy donors. Study-level background: Previous work identified 120 million or so unique TCR beta sequences from roughly 180 million T cells. The study's findings and limits: For most TCR beta V segments, an earlier analysis put the productive rate at about 90% or about 30% of the time. A list of 150 or so TCR beta chains associated with cytomegalovirus was given. Reports credit the classifier with highly specific, highly sensitive diagnosis of cytomegalovirus status.

A word on this clone: The antigen is unknown.

In the PCR, 60 Vbeta and 13 Jbeta primers were used. The table came from immunoSEQ multiplex PCR; TCRdb's copy has only in-frame clones and leaves some out. Among about 190,000 clones listed, roughly 90% were seen once. This CDR3 contains 18 residues. Trimming took 4 bases from V and 1 from J; bases not matched to a gene: 15. Germline CDR1 and CDR2: LNHDA and SQIVND (reference sequence). The sequencing sample was made of PBMCs. The chain carries TRBV19 and TRBJ1-2; TRBD1 aligns across 7 bases. The sequence came from a woman under 40 in good health and CMV-seronegative. The CDR3 loop reads CASSRGRDRVPLNYGYTF. CDR3 coding DNA: TGTGCCAGTAGTAGGGGCCGGGACAGAGTACCACTTAACTATGGCTACACCTTC.